The source of this T cell receptor (beta chain) is a study of sequential checkpoint blockade in melanoma. Sample treatment: randomized to nivolumab then ipilimumab (arm A) or the reverse (arm B). Germline values: CDR1 WSHSY, CDR2 SAAADI. V lost 3 bases to trimming and J lost 9 bases, with 11 bases between them. This CDR3 contains 12 residues. The repertoire was sequenced with immunoSEQ multiplex PCR; TCRdb's copy has only in-frame clones and lacks some. The sample carries around 2,200 clones, 15% to 20% recorded once. The receptor comes from a human donor with melanoma. The rearrangement uses TRBV10-2 and TRBJ1-2; D is uncertain. Sample: tumor tissue (inferred from file names), taken from a patient given nivolumab and ipilimumab in sequence. CDR3 protein: CASSDGESSYTF. The CDR3 region has the DNA TGCGCCAGCAGTGACGGCGAATCAAGCTACACCTTC.